The clone carrying this TCR beta chain was seen many times. The antigen remains undetermined. MiXCR, run by TCRdb on the reads, gives a single entry per CDR3 protein. The sample consists of hundreds of thousands of distinct CDR3 sequences, 9.6% of them appearing once. The sample comes from a study of T cell repertoires in cytomegalovirus infection. The wider study: Indications of both CMV infection and matching HLA type were provided by public TCR beta signatures. Overall study findings and caveats: Dominating the ex vivo response were HLA-C-restricted CMV-specific TCR beta clonotypes.

The sample taken for sequencing was PBMCs. The receptor's source is a human donor in good health (CMV status not recorded). Some clones in this sample may be carry-over from other donors' samples.

CDR3 region: CASSEAGGGLDNEQFF. In nucleotides, the CDR3 is TGTGCCAGCAGTGAAGCCGGGGGGGGGTTAGACAATGAGCAGTTCTTC. The chain recombines TRBV2 with TRBJ2-1; 8 bases map to TRBD2. The CDR3 has 16 residues. Per the germline V gene, CDR1 is SNHLY and CDR2 is FYNNEI. The ends lost 0 bases at V and 5 bases at J; junction bases unmatched: 6.